Below, 21 T cell receptor beta chains from the same sample are listed, as sequenced in a study of blood T cell repertoires in COVID-19. The data were produced by immunoSEQ multiplex PCR, yet TCRdb's version contains in-frame clones alone and is incomplete. The sample consists of fewer than 500,000 clones, around 87% of them appearing once. Sequenced: PBMCs or T cells enriched from blood (not recorded which). These TCRs come from a man aged 30-40 years who had recovered from COVID-19.

The gene calls are TRBV7-2 and TRBJ2-2; possible D gene TRBD2, 6 bases. The V end was cut by 4 bases, the J end by 2 bases, with 17 bases between. CDR1 and CDR2 from the germline V gene are SGHTA and FQGNSA. The CDR3 totals 17 residues. CDR3 nucleotide sequence: TGTGCCAGCAGCTCCCCCGCCCAGCGGGCAAACACCGGGGAGCTGTTTTTT. This translates into CASSSPAQRANTGELFF.

The V and J genes are TRBV2 and TRBJ1-2; 7 positions agree with TRBD1. V shed 3 bases and J 5 bases; nucleotides not matched to a gene: 3. The CDR3 sequence is 13 residues long. Per germline, CDR1 SNHLY and CDR2 FYNNEI. CDR3 in amino acids: CASSEGQIYGYTF. For the CDR3, the DNA is TGTGCCAGCAGTGAGGGACAGATTTATGGCTACACCTTC.

The chain is built from TRBV7-3 and TRBJ2-7; 7 nucleotides agree with TRBD1. CDR3 size: 14 residues. Germline assignment: CDR1 SGHTA and CDR2 FQGTGA. V was clipped by 5 bases and J by 6 bases; unmatched bases: 10. This CDR3 reads CASSPRTGSLEQYF. DNA of the CDR3: TGTGCCAGCAGCCCAAGGACAGGATCCCTCGAGCAGTACTTC.

The chain links TRBV5-1 to TRBJ2-1; D uncertain. The CDR3 consists of 12 residues. The V gene's germline CDR1 is SGHRS and CDR2 YFSETQ. The germline V and J ends were trimmed by 0 bases and 9 bases, with 7 bases remaining between them. For the CDR3, the DNA is TGCGCCAGCAGCTTGGAAGGCGGTGAGCAGTTCTTC. Protein product: CASSLEGGEQFF.

The genes are TRBV7-9 and TRBJ1-2; 10 bases agree with TRBD1. After removal of 4 bases from V and 8 bases from J, the junction contained 13 bases not matched to a gene. Germline CDR1 SEHNR, CDR2 FQNEAQ (reference sequence). The CDR3 loop spans 16 amino acids. The CDR3 DNA reads as TGTGCCAGCAGCTCAAGTGAGACAGGGGGCTTTGACGGCTACACCTTC. Its translation is CASSSSETGGFDGYTF.

The chain joins TRBV4-2 to TRBJ1-4, with 10 bases matching TRBD1. CDR3 length: 19 residues. The V and J ends lost 0 bases and 8 bases, in that order; junction bases with no gene match: 15. Germline V gives CDR1 LGHNA, CDR2 YNFKEQ. CDR3 DNA sequence: TGTGCCAGCAGCCAAGATGTCGGACAGGGGGTGGCCCTCAGGGAAAAACTGTTTTTT. This gives the protein CASSQDVGQGVALREKLFF.

This clone was recorded once. The rearrangement joins TRBV19 to TRBJ2-3; 8 positions agree with TRBD1. With V trimmed by 5 bases and J by 6 bases, 10 bases remained unmatched. Germline lookup yields CDR1 LNHDA and CDR2 SQIVND (reference sequence). The CDR3 is 15 amino acids. The CDR3 DNA is TGTGCCAGTAGTGTTCAGACAGGGGCCCTGGATACGCAGTATTTT. Translated: CASSVQTGALDTQYF.

The chain links TRBV5-4 to TRBJ2-1; D may be TRBD1 (5 bases). The V gene lost 4 bases and the J gene lost 8 bases, with 19 bases spanning the gap. The CDR3 is 15 residues long. Germline values: CDR1 SGHNT, CDR2 YYREEE (reference sequence). The CDR3 bases are TGTGCCAGCAGCCCTCCGACCGCAGGGCCCGATGAGCAGTTCTTC. Its translation: CASSPPTAGPDEQFF.

The chain couples TRBV3-1 (or the pseudogene TRBV3-2) to TRBJ1-2; D is possibly TRBD1 (6 bases). Trimming took 4 bases from V and 7 from J, leaving 19 bases between them. This CDR3 has 15 residues. The germline CDR1 and CDR2 sequences are LGHDT and YNNKEL (reference sequence). The CDR3 here is CASSPKRTGWIGYTF. In nucleotides, the CDR3 is TGTGCCAGCAGCCCCAAGCGAACAGGGTGGATTGGCTACACCTTC.

The gene calls are TRBV6-6 and TRBJ1-4, with 9 bases that match TRBD1. Germline lookup yields CDR1 MNHNY and CDR2 SVGAGI (reference sequence). The CDR3 is made up of 17 amino acids. Losses at the gene ends were 5 bases for V and 0 bases for J; bases not matched to a gene: 7. CDR3: CASSLGQGTATNEKLFF. DNA of the CDR3: TGTGCCAGCAGTCTAGGACAGGGGACTGCAACTAATGAAAAACTGTTTTTT.

J is TRBJ2-2 and V is TRBV7-6; 16 bases map to TRBD2. V trimming: 2 bases; J trimming: 6 bases; junction bases outside the gene matches: 6. The CDR3 extends over 18 amino acids. CDR1 and CDR2 from the germline V gene are SGHVS and FNYEAQ. This CDR3 is CASSLRSGTSGGAGELFF. The CDR3 bases are TGTGCCAGCAGCTTAAGATCCGGGACTAGCGGGGGGGCCGGGGAGCTGTTTTTT. The full variable domain, with the rest looked up from reference TRBV7-6 and TRBJ2-2, is GAGVSQSPRYKVTKRGQDVALRCDPISGHVSLYWYRQALGQGPEFLTYFNYEAQQDKSGLPNDRFSAERPEGSISTLTIQRTEQRDSAMYRCASSLRSGTSGGAGELFFGEGSRLTVL.

A note on this clone: Other DNA sequences in the same sample also yield this CDR3. This sequence joins TRBV28 and TRBJ1-2, with 7 bases matching TRBD1. Unmatched junction bases numbered 3, after V lost 6 bases and J lost 2 bases. Germline V gene sequence: CDR1 MDHEN, CDR2 SYDVKM. This CDR3 has 13 residues. The CDR3 DNA reads as TGTGCCAGCAGGTCACAGGGGAACTATGGCTACACCTTC. It is translated as CASRSQGNYGYTF.

V gene TRBV5-6 combines with J gene TRBJ2-5; 7 bases agree with TRBD1. The CDR3 consists of 13 residues. V trimming: 4 bases; J trimming: 1 base; junction bases outside the gene matches: 1. Germline V gene data show CDR1 as SGHDT and CDR2 as YYEEEE. CDR3 sequence reads: CASSRTGQETQYF. CDR3 sequence (DNA): TGTGCCAGCAGCAGGACAGGCCAAGAGACCCAGTACTTC.

The V call is TRBV10-2, the J call TRBJ1-2, with 7 bases aligning to TRBD1. CDR1 WSHSY and CDR2 SAAADI come from the germline V gene. J lost 7 bases, V lost 0 bases, and 5 bases had no gene match. The CDR3 is made up of 14 amino acids. Here the CDR3 DNA reads TGCGCCAGCAGTGAGTCTCGACAGGGCTCTGGCTACACCTTC. It translates to CASSESRQGSGYTF.

The chain combines TRBV3-1 (or the pseudogene TRBV3-2) with TRBJ2-2; a weak D match, TRBD1 (6 bases). Trimming took 8 bases from V and 5 from J, leaving 21 bases between them. Germline CDR1 is LGHDT and CDR2 is YNNKEL (reference sequence). The CDR3 spans 16 residues. This CDR3 is CASGLQQGLKTGELFF. CDR3 DNA: TGTGCCAGCGGGCTTCAACAGGGATTGAAAACCGGGGAGCTGTTTTTT.

The rearrangement joins TRBV7-9 to TRBJ1-3; a weak D match, TRBD1 (6 bases). This CDR3 contains 15 residues. Per germline, CDR1 SEHNR and CDR2 FQNEAQ (reference sequence). Trimming cost V 2 bases and J 0 bases, with 8 bases left between them. The CDR3 DNA sequence: TGTGCCAGCAGCTTAAGGACAGCCTCTGGAAACACCATATATTTT. Amino acids: CASSLRTASGNTIYF.

This chain connects TRBV11-2 to TRBJ2-1; tentatively, D is TRBD1 (6 bases). Germline CDR1 SGHAT, CDR2 FQNNGV. Trimming shortened V by 4 bases and J by 6 bases, and 25 bases separated the two germline ends. CDR3 length equals 18 residues. The CDR3 DNA reads TGTGCCAGCAGCTCGATGAATGGGGGCCAGGGGAGTTTCAATGAGCAGTTCTTC. Translated: CASSSMNGGQGSFNEQFF.

This rearrangement joins TRBV19 to TRBJ1-5; 9 nucleotides align to TRBD1. CDR3 length: 17 residues. Germline V gene data show CDR1 as LNHDA and CDR2 as SQIVND (reference sequence). Trimming took 3 bases from V and 1 from J; bases not matched to a gene: 7. The CDR3 protein is CASSMRGTGSSNQPQHF. CDR3 sequence (DNA): TGTGCCAGTAGTATGCGCGGGACAGGGTCGAGCAATCAGCCCCAGCATTTT.

V usage is TRBV4-2 and J usage is TRBJ2-1; 8 nucleotides line up with TRBD2. The V segment lost 0 bases and the J segment 4 bases; nucleotides outside the gene matches: 5. The germline CDR1 and CDR2 sequences are LGHNA and YNFKEQ. This CDR3 has 16 residues. In DNA, the CDR3 is TGTGCCAGCAGCCAAGATTGGCGCGGGGGGTACAATGAGCAGTTCTTC. Translation gives CASSQDWRGGYNEQFF.

The CDR3 loop reads CASSPRGGYEQYF. Here the CDR3 DNA reads TGTGCCAGCAGTCCGAGGGGGGGGTACGAGCAGTACTTC. J is TRBJ2-7 and V is TRBV9, with D tentatively TRBD2 (7 bases). The CDR3 runs 13 residues. V was clipped by 5 bases and J by 4 bases, with 13 bases between them. Per germline, CDR1 SGDLS and CDR2 YYNGEE.

The chain recombines TRBV6-5 with TRBJ1-1, with 8 bases fitting TRBD1. J gave up 4 bases and V 6 bases, and 7 bases lay outside the gene matches. From germline, CDR1 is MNHEY and CDR2 SVGAGI. CDR3 length: 14 amino acids. Here the CDR3 DNA reads TGTGCCAGCAGAGCCAGGGGGCCTGGCACTGAAGCTTTCTTT. This codes for CASRARGPGTEAFF.